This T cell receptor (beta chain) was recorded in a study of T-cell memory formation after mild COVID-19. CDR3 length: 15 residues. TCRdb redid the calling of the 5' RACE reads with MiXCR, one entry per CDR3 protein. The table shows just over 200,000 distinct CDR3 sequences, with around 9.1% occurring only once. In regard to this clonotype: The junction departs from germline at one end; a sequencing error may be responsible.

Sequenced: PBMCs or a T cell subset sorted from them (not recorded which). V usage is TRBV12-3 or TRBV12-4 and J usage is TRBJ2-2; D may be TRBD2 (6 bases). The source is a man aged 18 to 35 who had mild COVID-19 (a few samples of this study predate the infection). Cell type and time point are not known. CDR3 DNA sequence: TGTGCCAGCAGATTAGCGGAGCGGAACACCGGGGAGCTGTTTTTT. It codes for CASRLAERNTGELFF.